Listed here are 10 T cell receptor beta chains from one sample, sequenced in a study of blood T cell repertoires in COVID-19. Sequenced by immunoSEQ multiplex PCR; TCRdb stores in-frame clones only, minus some. Seen here are around 250,000 clones, around 81% observed once, and the top ten hold about 1.9%. The material sequenced was peripheral blood. The receptors shown here come from a man younger than 45 who had recovered from COVID-19.

The chain combines TRBV5-1 with TRBJ2-2, with D possibly TRBD1 on 6 matching bases. The CDR3 is 15 amino acids. V was shortened by 0 bases and J by 6 bases, with 12 bases between the two germline ends. Germline V gene sequence: CDR1 SGHRS, CDR2 YFSETQ. This chain's CDR3 is CASSLGLGAAGELFF. CDR3 sequence (DNA): TGCGCCAGCAGCTTGGGACTGGGGGCGGCCGGGGAGCTGTTTTTT.

This chain connects TRBV9 to TRBJ1-1; 9 nucleotides line up with TRBD1. The V gene end was trimmed by 1 base and the J gene end by 4 bases; junction bases not matched to a gene: 5. This CDR3 is built from 15 residues. Looked up from germline, CDR1 is SGDLS and CDR2 is YYNGEE. CDR3 in amino acids: CASSVSGTGITEAFF. CDR3 nucleotides: TGTGCCAGCAGCGTATCCGGGACAGGGATCACTGAAGCTTTCTTT.

V usage is TRBV7-9 and J usage is TRBJ1-3; D not resolved. The CDR3 spans 14 residues. Germline V gene lookup returns CDR1 SEHNR and CDR2 FQNEAQ (reference sequence). With 1 base removed from V and 8 bases from J, the gap between germline ends came to 12 bases. The CDR3 DNA sequence: TGTGCCAGCAGCTTAGTCAGGAGGGCGGACACCATATATTTT. Translating gives CASSLVRRADTIYF.

V and J are TRBV7-9 and TRBJ1-1; D unclear. Trimming removed 5 bases from V and 5 bases from J, with 18 bases in between. CDR1 is SEHNR and CDR2 is FQNEAQ in the germline V gene (reference sequence). This CDR3 spans 15 amino acids. The CDR3 DNA follows: TGTGCCAGCAGCCCGGGGTGGGGAGGTCGGACTGAAGCTTTCTTT. Its translation is CASSPGWGGRTEAFF.

This chain joins TRBV9 and TRBJ1-4; 7 nucleotides match TRBD1. The germline CDR1 and CDR2 sequences are SGDLS and YYNGEE. The V segment lost 0 bases and the J segment 1 base; nucleotides outside the gene matches: 0. The CDR3 loop spans 15 amino acids. The CDR3 here is CASSVAGGTNEKLFF. CDR3 bases: TGTGCCAGCAGCGTAGCAGGGGGAACTAATGAAAAACTGTTTTTT.

The rearrangement uses TRBV7-2 and TRBJ2-7; unclear D gene. V was cut by 5 bases and J by 4 bases, with 9 bases left in between. Germline assignment: CDR1 SGHTA and CDR2 FQGNSA. This CDR3 is built from 12 residues. The CDR3 reads CASSLTGYEQYV. In nucleotides, the CDR3 is TGTGCCAGCAGCCTGACGGGTTACGAGCAGTACGTC.

V gene TRBV9 combines with J gene TRBJ1-2, with a tentative D call TRBD1 (5 bases). This CDR3 is built from 13 residues. Germline CDR1 reads SGDLS; CDR2 reads YYNGEE. V lost 3 bases and J lost 4, with 10 bases in between. CDR3 coding DNA: TGTGCCAGCAGCGGGGCGGGGCCCTATGGCTACACCTTC. It codes for CASSGAGPYGYTF.

V usage is TRBV4-1 and J usage is TRBJ1-1, with TRBD1 identical over 7 bases. Germline CDR1 and CDR2: MGHRA and YSYEKL. This CDR3 comprises 16 residues. V was clipped by 8 bases and J by 6 bases; unmatched bases: 18. The CDR3 loop reads CASGEFIGRGVSEAFF. The CDR3 nucleotides read TGCGCCAGCGGAGAGTTTATAGGCAGGGGGGTTTCTGAAGCTTTCTTT.

This clone has only a few counts. The rearrangement joins TRBV28 to TRBJ1-6, with D unclear. V shed 5 bases and J shed 14 bases, with 22 bases lying between them. In germline, CDR1 is MDHEN, CDR2 SYDVKM. This CDR3 comprises 15 residues. CDR3 in amino acids: CASSGEPGSQGTLHF. The CDR3 DNA sequence: TGTGCCAGCAGTGGGGAACCGGGATCCCAAGGGACCCTCCACTTT.

This clone was detected only a few times. The V gene is TRBV28, the J gene TRBJ2-7, with D possibly TRBD1 on 6 matching bases. CDR3 length equals 18 residues. Trimming left V 2 bases short and J 3 bases short, with 23 bases between. Germline assignment: CDR1 MDHEN and CDR2 SYDVKM. The CDR3 coding sequence is TGTGCCAGCAGTTTAGGGTTCAGGGGTACTCGGAGACACTACGAGCAGTACGTC. This gives the protein CASSLGFRGTRRHYEQYV.